Listed below are T cell receptor beta chains from one sample, sequenced in a study of pediatric ulcerative colitis. The data were produced by immunoSEQ multiplex PCR, yet TCRdb's version contains in-frame clones alone and is incomplete. The sample contains 17,000 or so clones, just under 75% of which appear only once. What was sequenced was gut tissue. These receptor sequences come from a girl aged 10 to 17 with moderate ulcerative colitis. Each CDR3 is given with its conserved first and last residue. The D gene is left open where the match is weak. Some rows have no size entry. The others give once, few or many, or a class for an expanded clone.

clone size,D gene,J gene,V gene,CDR3 DNA,CDR3 protein
few,.,TRBJ2-3,TRBV30,TGTGCCTGGAGTCCACTCCACTCAGGGACAGATACGCAGTATTTT,CAWSPLHSGTDTQYF
.,.,TRBJ1-5,TRBV2,TGTGCCAGCACCCTTGTGGGGGTGGGACAGCCCCAGCATTTT,CASTLVGVGQPQHF
.,.,TRBJ2-3,TRBV7-3,TGTGCCAGCAGCCAAGGAGATACGCAGTATTTT,CASSQGDTQYF
.,.,TRBJ1-2,TRBV28,TGTGCCAGCAGTTTCGGGTTGGGCTACACCTTC,CASSFGLGYTF
.,.,TRBJ2-1,TRBV4-2,TGTGCCAGCAGCCAAGATTGGTCTCCAGCCCCCCTTGGCAATGAGCAGTTCTTC,CASSQDWSPAPLGNEQFF
.,TRBD1,TRBJ1-2,TRBV27,TGTGCCAGCAGTCCTTCAGGGGGCCGGGGGTATGGCTACACCTTC,CASSPSGGRGYGYTF
.,.,TRBJ2-3,TRBV19,TGTGCCAGTAGTATCCTAGCAGGGTCTGTATCCGATACGCAGTATTTT,CASSILAGSVSDTQYF
.,.,TRBJ2-2,TRBV6-6,TGTGCCAGCAGTTACTCGCGGACGAGTTTTGACGGGGAGCTGTTTTTT,CASSYSRTSFDGELFF
.,.,TRBJ2-7,TRBV6-1,TGTGCCAGCAGTGCCCACTACGAGCAGTACTTC,CASSAHYEQYF
once,TRBD2,TRBJ2-3,TRBV29-1,TGCAGCGTTCGGCTAGCGGGAGAGGGGGGGACAGATACGCAGTATTTT,CSVRLAGEGGTDTQYF
few,.,TRBJ1-3,TRBV4-2,TGTGCCAGCAGCCCTGAACCATACGGACAGAGCTCTGGAAACACCATATATTTT,CASSPEPYGQSSGNTIYF
once,.,TRBJ2-5,TRBV11-2,TGTGCCAGCAGCCCGAGGGTAGAGGGGGGAGAGACCCAGTACTTC,CASSPRVEGGETQYF
.,.,TRBJ1-5,TRBV27,TGTGCCAGCAGTCCTGGAAGTGGCAATCAGCCCCAGCATTTT,CASSPGSGNQPQHF
.,TRBD1,TRBJ1-2,TRBV6-1,TGTGCCAGCAGTGAAATGTGGGACAGCTATGGCTACACCTTC,CASSEMWDSYGYTF
.,.,TRBJ2-1,TRBV6-5,TGTGCCAGCTCCAAGGGGGGAAGGCACAATGAGCAGTTCTTC,CASSKGGRHNEQFF
few,.,TRBJ1-5,TRBV4-2,TGTGCCAGCAGCCAAGGCCCGGCCCTGGGGGAGCCCCAGCATTTT,CASSQGPALGEPQHF
.,TRBD1,TRBJ2-1,TRBV28,TGTGCCAGCAGTACCCTTGACAGGGGGCGCAACAATGAGCAGTTCTTC,CASSTLDRGRNNEQFF
.,.,TRBJ2-1,TRBV5-6,TGTGCCAGCAGCTTACAGAGGACAAGACTAGTACCCGATGAGCAGTTCTTC,CASSLQRTRLVPDEQFF
.,.,TRBJ1-4,TRBV7-9,TGTGCCAGCAGCCCGCTGGGAGGGGCTGGGAAAAAACTGTTTTTT,CASSPLGGAGKKLFF
.,.,TRBJ2-5,TRBV30,TGTGCCTGGACAGGACGGTCAGAGACCCAGTACTTC,CAWTGRSETQYF
few,.,TRBJ2-4,TRBV2,TGTGCCAGCAGCCCAGGGCAGGGTGAAGACTTC,CASSPGQGEDF
.,TRBD1,TRBJ1-4,TRBV7-9,TGTGCCATACGGGACAGGGCTGAAAAACTGTTTTTT,CAIRDRAEKLFF
.,.,TRBJ2-5,TRBV29-1,TGCAGCGTTGAAGAATCAGCACGGCGGGGGACCCAGTACTTC,CSVEESARRGTQYF
.,TRBD1,TRBJ1-3,TRBV19,TGTGCCAGTAGCCGCCCGGACAGGATCTCTGGAAACACCATATATTTT,CASSRPDRISGNTIYF
.,.,TRBJ2-2,TRBV7-3,TGTGCCAGCAGCCCCCAAGGGACGTACGCGAACACCGGGGAGCTGTTTTTT,CASSPQGTYANTGELFF
.,TRBD2,TRBJ2-3,TRBV5-4,TGTGCCAGCAGCCCTACCCTAGCGGGGAGCACAGATACGCAGTATTTT,CASSPTLAGSTDTQYF
.,.,TRBJ2-5,TRBV18,TGTGCCAGCTCACCCGGGCTACCTCCCGGAGAGACCCAGTACTTC,CASSPGLPPGETQYF
.,.,TRBJ2-4,TRBV11-2,TGTGCCAGCAGCTTAGGGAGGAACAGCGGCATTCAGTACTTC,CASSLGRNSGIQYF
.,.,TRBJ1-2,TRBV5-6,TGTGCCAGCAGCCCCCCAACAGGGTCCGGCTACACCTTC,CASSPPTGSGYTF
.,.,TRBJ2-1,TRBV5-6,TGTGCCAGCAGCTGGGAACCGGGACAAATAGGTATAGGTGAGCAGTTCTTC,CASSWEPGQIGIGEQFF
.,TRBD1,TRBJ1-5,TRBV27,TGTGCCAGCAGTCAACAGGGGGGAGGGCAGCCCCAGCATTTT,CASSQQGGGQPQHF
.,TRBD1,TRBJ2-7,TRBV11-2,TGTGCCAGCAGCTCTACCTGGACAGGGGGCGACGAGCAGTACTTC,CASSSTWTGGDEQYF
.,.,TRBJ2-1,TRBV6-1,TGTGCCAGCAGTGAAGTGGCCGGCTCCTACAATGAGCAGTTCTTC,CASSEVAGSYNEQFF
few,TRBD2,TRBJ2-4,TRBV19,TGTGCCAGTAGTAACGGACTAGCGGAGGAGAAAAACATTCAGTACTTC,CASSNGLAEEKNIQYF
.,.,TRBJ2-7,TRBV6-1,TGTGCCAGCAGCGAACACAGTTCCGTGGGACACCTAAACTACGAGCAGTACTTC,CASSEHSSVGHLNYEQYF
.,.,TRBJ2-5,TRBV27,TGTGCCAGCAGTTTCAGGAACCAAGAGACCCAGTACTTC,CASSFRNQETQYF
.,.,TRBJ1-1,TRBV18,TGTGCCAGCCGAGGGGACACTGAAGCTTTCTTT,CASRGDTEAFF
large,TRBD1,TRBJ1-3,TRBV7-9,TGTGCCAGCAGTCCCACAGGGGGCTTTGGAAACACCATATATTTT,CASSPTGGFGNTIYF
.,.,TRBJ2-7,TRBV27,TGTGCCAGCAGTCAGGCACCCTACGAGCAGTACTTC,CASSQAPYEQYF
.,.,TRBJ2-7,TRBV18,TGTGCCAGCTCACCGGGGGACTTCGGCGAGCAGTACTTC,CASSPGDFGEQYF